The sequence of this TCR beta chain was determined in a study of identical twins. After template switching added a universal primer site, the resulting cDNA carried unique molecular identifiers. TCRdb ran MiXCR on the 5' RACE reads and lists one entry per CDR3 protein. The sample lists roughly 720,000 distinct CDR3 sequences, 18% seen once, with roughly 14% in the top ten. Study-level results: In monozygotic twins, models underestimated the sharing of out-of-frame TCR alpha.

This clonotype was picked up a small number of times. Its antigen is currently unknown. Losses at the gene ends were 4 bases for V and 7 bases for J; bases not matched to a gene: 14. This CDR3 has 16 amino acids. The germline CDR1 and CDR2 sequences are MDHEN and SYDVKM. This sample also belongs to another study, concerning T cells expressing NK-cell markers. That report adds: HCMV seropositivity characterized most of the eight sequenced donors, and seronegativity one. Among the experiments, several used an anti-gamma-delta TCR antibody to restrict sorting to alpha-beta TCR T cells.

The V gene is TRBV28, the J gene TRBJ2-7, with 9 nucleotides matching TRBD2. Specimen: PBMCs. This clonotype was obtained from a woman aged 18-30 years in good health. Here the CDR3 DNA reads TGTGCCAGCAGTTCGACCCAATTAGCGGGAGTAGGTGAGCAGTACTTC. Amino acids: CASSSTQLAGVGEQYF.